The rows below give T cell receptor beta chains drawn from one sample of a study of CD8 T cells in ankylosing spondylitis. TCRdb re-derived calls from the 5' RACE reads in MiXCR, one entry per CDR3 protein. The repertoire holds 90,000 to 100,000 distinct CDR3 sequences, with about 7.7% as singletons. Sequencing was done on a sample of blood, either unsorted or a sorted T cell fraction (not recorded which). The receptors originated from a male donor with ankylosing spondylitis or in good health (not recorded which). Both conserved end residues are part of each CDR3. Clone size is not always given. Where it is, it says once, few, many or a class for expanded clones.

J gene	V gene	clone size	CDR3 protein
TRBJ1-5	TRBV7-9	many	CASSLFGNQPQHF
TRBJ2-1	TRBV19	-	CASSQGLAASSYNEQFF
TRBJ2-1	TRBV20-1	many	CSARRLRTNNEQFF
TRBJ2-3	TRBV7-2	many	CASSLVPDTQYF
TRBJ2-7	TRBV4-2	few	CASSPGPLGGFGEQYF
TRBJ2-1	TRBV12-5	few	CASGPWTTYNEQFF
TRBJ1-2	TRBV19	many	CASSFSTGVGGYTF
TRBJ2-3	TRBV29-1	many	CSVEASGNADTQYF
TRBJ1-4	TRBV11-1	-	CASSPGGSANEKLFF
TRBJ2-5	TRBV20-1	many	CSARNQETQYF
TRBJ2-7	TRBV20-1	many	CSVRTGSYEQYF
TRBJ1-5	TRBV6-2/TRBV6-3	many	CASSWGNTRPQHF
TRBJ2-5	TRBV24-1	many	CATSDRDAKTQYF
TRBJ1-4	TRBV20-1	-	CSALQGQVEKLFF
TRBJ1-6	TRBV11-2	many	CASSLGTGHFPPLHF
TRBJ2-7	TRBV7-7	many	CASSLGQGVDEQYF
TRBJ1-2	TRBV4-1	many	CASSQNTIPYGYTF
TRBJ2-2	TRBV7-9	-	CASSAKRGTTNTGELFF
TRBJ2-1	TRBV13	many	CASSPTSGSYNEQFF
TRBJ1-1	TRBV4-3	-	CASTPSRVNTEAFF
TRBJ1-3	TRBV20-1	-	CSAVSISGNTIYF
TRBJ2-2	TRBV6-1	many	CASSRTGGWNTGELFF
TRBJ2-5	TRBV7-2	-	CASSNNRGKAETQYF
TRBJ2-3	TRBV5-1	many	CASSLRGVSTDTQYF
TRBJ2-1	TRBV21-1	many	CASSKAQGDNEQFF
TRBJ2-1	TRBV6-5	many	CASSYLPGGHNEQFF
TRBJ2-2	TRBV2	many	CASSEVPTGELFF
TRBJ2-1	TRBV4-3	few	CASSRTSGPRDEQFF
TRBJ1-5	TRBV12-3/TRBV12-4	many	CASTLGEGRPQHF
TRBJ1-1	TRBV20-1	many	CSARAGLTEAFF
TRBJ2-1	TRBV4-2	-	CASSQIAGGPRDEQFF
TRBJ2-1	TRBV7-3	-	CASSFSNRANEQFF
TRBJ1-2	TRBV5-4	many	CASSKPGQGVGGGYTF
TRBJ2-1	TRBV6-5	many	CASSFHGQGRLNEQFF
TRBJ2-1	TRBV5-1	many	CASSLSADTSYNEQFF
TRBJ2-1	TRBV2	many	CASSATYNEQFF
TRBJ1-2	TRBV2	many	CASRLTGYNYGYTF
TRBJ2-7	TRBV7-8	many	CASSVDRNSYEQYF
TRBJ1-2	TRBV12-3/TRBV12-4	many	CASSFLHREYRGYTF
TRBJ2-2	TRBV5-1	many	CATNENTGELFF
TRBJ2-1	TRBV20-1	many	CSAEAGVKWDEQFF
TRBJ2-3	TRBV4-3	few	CASSHGVTDTQYF
TRBJ2-1	TRBV27	-	CATSNGVGVYEQFF
TRBJ2-4	TRBV6-1	many	CASTREGPKNIQYF
TRBJ2-2	TRBV12-3/TRBV12-4	many	CASSHRGSGELFF
TRBJ2-2	TRBV11-3	-	CASSRLEAGELFF
TRBJ2-2	TRBV29-1	many	CSAPGLNTGELFF
TRBJ1-4	TRBV5-5	-	CASSLQFRATNEKLFF
TRBJ2-2	TRBV9	-	CASSVGSSGELFF
TRBJ2-1	TRBV3-1	many	CASSQDRGGDSYNEQFF
TRBJ2-7	TRBV20-1	many	CSARDLQGSYEQYF
TRBJ2-4	TRBV11-2	many	CASSSTRPTGSKNIQYF
TRBJ2-3	TRBV20-1	many	CSAAETSGGVDTQYF
TRBJ1-4	TRBV6-6	once	CASSAMGHEKLFF